This T cell receptor beta chain was identified during a study of blood T cells in healthy people across ages. Study information: Template switching retrieved approximately one barcoded beta molecule for each two T cells. Study-wide points: Donors of long life had a larger count of naive CD4+ cells and greater diversity than aged donors.

Peripheral blood was drawn, ten milliliters per donor. No fewer than 6.5 million PBMCs went into each sample. Combining a sample-barcoded 5' primer with a J-beta primer mix, a second PCR ran for about 7 to 11 cycles. TCRdb redid the calling of the 5' RACE reads with MiXCR, one entry per CDR3 protein. The sample lists some 700,000 distinct CDR3 sequences, approximately 43% occurring once. A note on this clonotype: The antigen remains unidentified.

Trimming pared 4 bases from V and 5 bases from J, leaving 20 bases between. Germline V gene sequence: CDR1 ENHRY, CDR2 SYGVKD. This CDR3 spans 16 amino acids. This sequence originates from a woman between 55 and 75 years old in good health. The sequencing input was blood. This chain connects TRBV10-3 to TRBJ2-5; possibly TRBD2 for D (5 bases). The CDR3 nucleotides read TGTGCCATCAGTGGAGCCAGAGCGGTACGGGGTGAGACCCAGTACTTC. It translates to CAISGARAVRGETQYF.